This record looks at one TCR beta chain sequence and its context. The data are from a study of blood T cell repertoires in COVID-19. Turning to the study itself: Samples of COVID-19 (acute and convalescent) were obtained from the United States, Italy and Spain. Nucleic acid was either cDNA or gDNA, and it came from T cells, B-cell-depleted T cells, or PBMCs.

Original methodology: Amplification of reference gene primers provided the estimated nucleated cell counts. TCRdb's copy holds only in-frame clones and misses some; the assay was immunoSEQ multiplex PCR. V, J and clone size reflect that table, while D and trimming were determined from the DNA. Of around 300,000 clones in the sample, around 86% were seen once. The source material was peripheral blood. This clonotype originated in a man aged 50-59 years with acute or convalescent COVID-19.

The CDR3 spells CASSQALRQAGSPLHF. The CDR3 DNA follows: TGTGCCAGCAGCCAAGCGCTTCGTCAGGCGGGTTCACCCCTCCACTTT. The chain has TRBV14 and TRBJ1-6; D uncertain. The V end was cut by 1 base, the J end by 9 bases, with 16 bases between. Germline-derived CDR1 and CDR2 are SGHDN and FVKESK. There are 16 residues in the CDR3.